The next 10 T cell receptor beta chains were all read from a single sample in a study of blood T cell repertoires in COVID-19. Profiling relied on immunoSEQ multiplex PCR, and the TCRdb table lists in-frame clones only, not all of them. The sample lists fewer than 70,000 clones; roughly 80% were seen once. Sample: peripheral blood. These receptor sequences come from an elderly woman with acute or convalescent COVID-19.

CDR3 in DNA: TGCGCCAGCAGCCGGACGACAGGCCAAGAGACCCAGTACTTC. This codes for CASSRTTGQETQYF. The chain uses TRBV5-1 and TRBJ2-5; D may be TRBD1 (6 bases). CDR1 is SGHRS, CDR2 YFSETQ, per germline. The CDR3 is made up of 14 amino acids. V lost 4 bases to trimming and J lost 1 base, with 11 bases between them. Variable domain in full (rest from reference TRBV5-1 and TRBJ2-5): KAGVTQTPRYLIKTRGQQVTLSCSPISGHRSVSWYQQTPGQGLQFLFEYFSETQRNKGNFPGRFSGRQFSNSRSEMNVSTLELGDSALYLCASSRTTGQETQYFGPGTRLLVL.

This chain connects TRBV5-6 to TRBJ1-2; D is unresolved. The length of the CDR3 is 15 residues. V was shortened by 0 bases and J by 5 bases, with 14 bases between the two germline ends. The germline CDR1 and CDR2 sequences are SGHDT and YYEEEE. This chain's CDR3 is CASSLGRRGRYGYTF. CDR3 nucleotide sequence: TGTGCCAGCAGCTTGGGGCGTCGAGGTCGATATGGCTACACCTTC.

This clone was picked up one time. The rearrangement uses TRBV30 and TRBJ1-1; possible D gene TRBD1, 5 bases. The CDR3 totals 13 residues. Germline CDR1 reads GTSNPN; CDR2 reads SVGIG (reference sequence). V shed 0 bases and J shed 4 bases, with 9 bases lying between them. The CDR3 region is CAWSVAGGTEAFF. Written as DNA, the CDR3 is TGTGCCTGGAGTGTAGCGGGGGGCACTGAAGCTTTCTTT.

V gene TRBV6-1 combines with J gene TRBJ2-1; TRBD1 agrees at 8 bases. The ends lost 2 bases at V and 5 bases at J; junction bases unmatched: 5. CDR3 length equals 15 residues. Germline CDR1 is MNHNS and CDR2 is SASEGT. The CDR3 DNA is TGTGCCAGCAGTGAATTGGGACAGGCGGACAATGAGCAGTTCTTC. Encoded protein: CASSELGQADNEQFF.

This clone was observed a single time. J is TRBJ1-1 and V is TRBV20-1; unclear D gene. CDR1 DFQATT and CDR2 SNEGSKA come from the germline V gene (reference sequence). V was trimmed by 3 bases and J by 0 bases, leaving 14 bases between them. CDR3 size: 15 residues. The CDR3, as DNA: TGCAGTGCTAGTCCCTGGCGCAGGCTGAACACTGAAGCTTTCTTT. Amino acids: CSASPWRRLNTEAFF.

The V call is TRBV19, the J call TRBJ1-1; D may be TRBD1 (5 bases). This CDR3 is built from 13 residues. Germline V gene data show CDR1 as LNHDA and CDR2 as SQIVND (reference sequence). Trimming pared 5 bases from V and 3 bases from J, leaving 10 bases between. CDR3 sequence reads: CASSPQGYTEAFF. The CDR3 bases are TGTGCCAGTAGTCCCCAGGGATACACTGAAGCTTTCTTT.

The chain uses TRBV18 and TRBJ1-2; D may be TRBD1 (5 bases). V was clipped by 3 bases and J by 1 base, with 15 bases between them. The CDR3 loop spans 16 amino acids. Germline lookup yields CDR1 KGHSH and CDR2 LQKENI. CDR3 sequence reads: CASSPESGVVNYGYTF. The CDR3 DNA reads as TGTGCCAGCTCACCGGAATCGGGGGTTGTTAACTATGGCTACACCTTC.

Of note for this clone: Other nucleotide sequences in the sample specify the same CDR3. The chain combines TRBV18 with TRBJ1-5; D is unclear. Between the trimmed V and J ends, which lost 2 bases and 4 bases, there was a span of 3 bases. CDR1 is KGHSH and CDR2 is LQKENI in the germline V gene. The CDR3 is made up of 12 amino acids. The CDR3 loop reads CASSPENQPQHF. The CDR3 DNA reads TGTGCCAGCTCACCAGAGAATCAGCCCCAGCATTTT.

This sequence joins TRBV7-8 and TRBJ2-5; tentative D call: TRBD2 (5 bases). V shed 5 bases and J shed 10 bases, with 11 bases lying between them. This CDR3 is 11 amino acids long. Germline assignment: CDR1 SGHVS and CDR2 FQNEAQ. The CDR3 sequence: CASSAQAGQYF. The CDR3, as DNA: TGTGCCAGCAGCGCCCAGGCGGGCCAGTACTTC.

The chain combines TRBV11-2 with TRBJ1-2; 9 bases map to TRBD1. The V gene end was trimmed by 5 bases and the J gene end by 7 bases; junction bases not matched to a gene: 5. Germline V CDR1 and CDR2: SGHAT, FQNNGV. The CDR3 has 13 amino acids. CDR3 nucleotides: TGTGCCAGCAGCCACGGACAGGGGAGTGGCTACACCTTC. Its protein product is CASSHGQGSGYTF.